This passage covers 10 T cell receptor beta chains from one sample sequenced in a study of PD-1 blockade in classical Hodgkin lymphoma. Using immunoSEQ multiplex PCR, the repertoire was profiled, and TCRdb retains in-frame clones only, with some absent. Here the sample spans more than 90,000 clones, roughly four fifths being singletons. In every patient, relapse followed autologous stem cell transplantation, while exposure to brentuximab vedotin differed. The sample was peripheral blood mononuclear cells (PBMCs), taken before the second cycle of nivolumab. The receptors stem from a human donor with classical Hodgkin lymphoma.

This clone has a handful of counts. The chain couples TRBV28 to TRBJ1-2, with 10 bases matching TRBD1. CDR3 length: 14 residues. With V trimmed by 11 bases and J by 7 bases, 13 bases remained unmatched. Looked up from germline, CDR1 is MDHEN and CDR2 is SYDVKM. CDR3 loop: CAAAGTGDGAGYTF. The CDR3 DNA reads TGTGCCGCGGCCGGGACAGGGGATGGGGCTGGCTACACCTTC.

As DNA, the CDR3 is TGTGCCATCAGCGAGGACTTGTCCTACAATGAGCAGTTCTTC. Translation: CAISEDLSYNEQFF. The rearrangement links TRBV10-3 to TRBJ2-1; D is possibly TRBD2 (5 bases). This CDR3 is built from 14 residues. Trimming pared 6 bases from V and 1 base from J, leaving 10 bases between. The germline V gene encodes CDR1 ENHRY and CDR2 SYGVKD.

The chain links TRBV18 to TRBJ1-1; TRBD1 agrees at 7 bases. The CDR3 extends over 18 amino acids. Germline values: CDR1 KGHSH, CDR2 LQKENI. With V trimmed by 2 bases and J by 0 bases, 12 bases remained unmatched. The CDR3 loop reads CASSPRDSAGIMNTEAFF. As DNA, the CDR3 is TGTGCCAGCTCACCAAGGGACAGTGCGGGCATCATGAACACTGAAGCTTTCTTT. Full variable domain (missing parts from reference TRBV18 and TRBJ1-1): NAGVMQNPRHLVRRRGQEARLRCSPMKGHSHVYWYRQLPEEGLKFMVYLQKENIIDESGMPKERFSAEFPKEGPSILRIQQVVRGDSAAYFCASSPRDSAGIMNTEAFFGQGTRLTVV.

This chain uses TRBV5-1 with TRBJ2-3; weak D call: TRBD1 (6 bases). Trimming took off 0 bases at V and 4 bases at J, with 12 bases between the two ends. Germline assignment: CDR1 SGHRS and CDR2 YFSETQ. The CDR3 consists of 15 residues. CDR3 sequence (DNA): TGCGCCAGCAGCTTGGCCCTGGGGGCCCCAGATACGCAGTATTTT. It codes for CASSLALGAPDTQYF.

The chain joins TRBV11-2 to TRBJ2-7; TRBD1 matches at 7 bases. After removal of 4 bases from V and 3 bases from J, the junction contained 9 bases not matched to a gene. The length of the CDR3 is 15 residues. Looked up from germline, CDR1 is SGHAT and CDR2 is FQNNGV. In DNA form, the CDR3 reads TGTGCCAGCAGCTCTGCCGGGACAGCCTACTACGAGCAGTACTTC. Translation gives CASSSAGTAYYEQYF.

V is TRBV10-3 and J is TRBJ1-5; D remains ambiguous. Germline CDR1 ENHRY, CDR2 SYGVKD. Trimming stripped 0 bases from V and 6 bases from J, with 6 bases between. The CDR3 has 13 amino acids. The CDR3 sequence: CAISESGLQPQHF. In DNA, the CDR3 is TGTGCCATCAGTGAGTCCGGGCTTCAGCCCCAGCATTTT.

The chain recombines TRBV28 with TRBJ1-4; 7 nucleotides line up with TRBD1. J gave up 8 bases and V 4 bases, and 10 bases lay outside the gene matches. Germline V gives CDR1 MDHEN, CDR2 SYDVKM. The CDR3 is made up of 15 amino acids. The chain's CDR3 is CASSSTRQGDEKLFF. As DNA, the CDR3 is TGTGCCAGCAGTTCCACCCGACAGGGCGACGAAAAACTGTTTTTT.

This chain connects TRBV10-2 to TRBJ1-2; TRBD1 agrees at 8 bases. CDR1 WSHSY and CDR2 SAAADI come from the germline V gene. This CDR3 is 15 amino acids long. The V segment lost 2 bases and the J segment 0 bases; nucleotides outside the gene matches: 2. The CDR3 protein is CASSEPGGANYGYTF. The DNA for the CDR3 is TGCGCCAGCAGTGAGCCAGGGGGCGCTAACTATGGCTACACCTTC.

The chain has TRBV25-1 and TRBJ2-7; D uncertain. V lost 1 base and J lost 1, with 8 bases in between. Germline CDR1 reads MGHDK; CDR2 reads SYGVNS. The CDR3 is 14 amino acids. The CDR3 protein is CASSELTDSYEQYF. CDR3 DNA: TGTGCCAGCAGTGAATTAACAGATTCCTACGAGCAGTACTTC.

This clone was seen only a few times. V and J are TRBV19 and TRBJ2-7; 11 nucleotides match TRBD2. With 0 bases clipped from V and 0 bases from J, the junction kept 7 bases outside the gene matches. Germline CDR1 and CDR2: LNHDA and SQIVND (reference sequence). The CDR3 length is 18 residues. The CDR3 loop is CASSIDDLGTSGSYEQYF. The CDR3 DNA is TGTGCCAGTAGTATAGATGATCTGGGGACTAGCGGCTCCTACGAGCAGTACTTC.